This T cell receptor beta chain emerged from a study of T cells in Graves' hyperthyroidism and ophthalmopathy. RNA transcripts were the template for amplifying TCR beta CDR3 regions. TCR CDR3 underwent first-round RT-PCR with the HTBI primer set. TCRdb analysed the multiplex PCR reads with MiXCR anew, one entry per CDR3 protein. This table holds some 600,000 distinct CDR3 sequences, roughly 50% found once. V was trimmed by 2 bases and J by 5 bases, leaving 12 bases between them. Germline V gives CDR1 SNHLY, CDR2 FYNNEI. The CDR3 sequence is 14 residues long. This clonotype was seen repeatedly, ten times or more. The antigen is not known. Study findings and constraints: Most thyroid-expanded clonotypes above 0.001 were also found in blood.

This chain uses TRBV2 with TRBJ2-5; TRBD2 might be the D (6 bases). Sequenced sample: peripheral blood or thyroid tissue (not recorded which). The receptor was isolated from a woman aged 18-35 years with Graves' hyperthyroidism. The CDR3 sequence is CASSERAGGETQYF. The CDR3 DNA reads TGTGCCAGCAGTGAAAGGGCCGGAGGGGAGACCCAGTACTTC.